The next 27 T cell receptor beta chains were all read from a single sample in a study of cytomegalovirus exposure and HLA in healthy donors (dated 2017 in TCRdb). To prepare the library, the immunoSEQ multiplex PCR assay was applied. A mixture of 60 forward primers for TCR Vbeta segments and 13 reverse primers for TCR Jbeta segments was used in the multiplex PCR. The clones in this table, taken by TCRdb from immuneACCESS, are in-frame only. Not every clone is retained; where verified, under half of the shortfall comes from an unresolved V gene, and the cause of the rest is unknown. The sample profile shows 130,000 to 150,000 clones; 64% of them were found once. The ten most abundant clones make up about 3% of the sample. The specimen was PBMCs. The origin of the receptors is a woman in her twenties or thirties in good health and CMV-seropositive.

The chain carries TRBV6-5 and TRBJ2-3; D is possibly TRBD2 (5 bases). V lost 8 bases to trimming and J lost 4 bases, with 13 bases between them. The CDR3 contains 13 residues. CDR1 MNHEY and CDR2 SVGAGI come from the germline V gene. This CDR3 reads CASRGWVADTQYF. In nucleotides, the CDR3 is TGTGCCAGCCGCGGGTGGGTGGCAGATACGCAGTATTTT.

The chain has TRBV5-4 and TRBJ2-2; 7 positions agree with TRBD1. Germline-derived CDR1 and CDR2 are SGHNT and YYREEE (reference sequence). The CDR3 covers 15 residues. Trimming took 4 bases from V and 1 from J; bases not matched to a gene: 4. For the CDR3, the DNA is TGTGCCAGCAGCCCGACAGGGAAGAACACCGGGGAGCTGTTTTTT. This translates into CASSPTGKNTGELFF.

This clone has ten or more counts. CDR3 sequence: CASSPPGKRGSYNEQFF. CDR3 coding DNA: TGTGCCAGCAGTCCGCCAGGGAAAAGGGGCTCCTACAATGAGCAGTTCTTC. The rearrangement uses TRBV28 and TRBJ2-1, with a tentative D call TRBD1 (5 bases). V lost 5 bases and J lost 0, with 17 bases in between. CDR1 and CDR2 from the germline V gene are MDHEN and SYDVKM. The CDR3 spans 17 residues. The entire variable domain, with the rest obtained from reference TRBV28 and TRBJ2-1, is as follows: DVKVTQSSRYLVKRTGEKVFLECVQDMDHENMFWYRQDPGLGLRLIYFSYDVKMKEKGDIPEGYSVSREKKERFSLILESASTNQTSMYLCASSPPGKRGSYNEQFFGPGTRLTVL.

The chain carries TRBV7-9 and TRBJ1-1; weak D call: TRBD1 (6 bases). CDR3 size: 13 residues. Between the trimmed V and J ends, which lost 11 bases and 1 base, there was a span of 14 bases. Germline V gene sequence: CDR1 SEHNR, CDR2 FQNEAQ (reference sequence). CDR3 DNA sequence: TGTGCCGGCGCGACAGGAGGGAACACTGAAGCTTTCTTT. The encoded protein is CAGATGGNTEAFF.

The genes are TRBV29-1 and TRBJ1-4; 7 nucleotides agree with TRBD1. The V gene end was trimmed by 6 bases and the J gene end by 7 bases; junction bases not matched to a gene: 8. This CDR3 is built from 13 residues. In germline, CDR1 is SQVTM, CDR2 ANQGSEA. The CDR3 loop reads CSVVGTVPEKLFF. CDR3 nucleotides: TGCAGCGTCGTCGGGACAGTCCCTGAAAAACTGTTTTTT.

The rearrangement joins TRBV27 to TRBJ2-4; 8 positions agree with TRBD2. The trim removed 2 bases at V and 9 bases at J, leaving 15 bases unmatched. This CDR3 contains 17 residues. Germline V gene lookup returns CDR1 MNHEY and CDR2 SMNVEV (reference sequence). The CDR3 loop is CASSLVGSGTIGGIQYF. CDR3 nucleotide sequence: TGTGCCAGCAGTTTAGTCGGTAGCGGGACCATAGGGGGCATTCAGTACTTC.

The chain couples TRBV5-1 to TRBJ2-7; TRBD1 is a possible D gene (6 bases). CDR1 is SGHRS and CDR2 is YFSETQ in the germline V gene. V lost 4 bases, J lost 2 bases, and 13 bases lay in between. CDR3 length equals 14 residues. In nucleotides, the CDR3 is TGCGCCAGCAGCGCCACAGGGTCCACCTACGAGCAGTACTTC. It encodes CASSATGSTYEQYF.

A few counts support this clone. V and J are TRBV6-5 and TRBJ1-2; 7 bases fit TRBD1. Per germline, CDR1 MNHEY and CDR2 SVGAGI. This CDR3 region has 16 residues. The junction had 14 bases not matched to a gene; V was cut back by 4 bases and J by 6 bases. The CDR3 reads CASSSTTTPGGDGYTF. In DNA form, the CDR3 reads TGTGCCAGCAGTTCGACTACGACCCCAGGGGGTGATGGCTACACCTTC.

This sequence joins TRBV5-1 and TRBJ2-1; 9 positions agree with TRBD2. In germline, CDR1 is SGHRS, CDR2 YFSETQ. This CDR3 contains 16 residues. V shed 3 bases, J shed 4 bases, and the junction held 8 bases outside the gene matches. The CDR3 DNA reads TGCGCCAGCAGCTGGAGACTAGCGGACGGATACAATGAGCAGTTCTTC. Protein sequence: CASSWRLADGYNEQFF.

The J gene is TRBJ1-2, the V gene TRBV5-6, with a weak D call TRBD1 (5 bases). V was cut by 2 bases and J by 8 bases, with 10 bases left in between. The CDR3 extends over 12 amino acids. CDR1 is SGHDT and CDR2 is YYEEEE in the germline V gene. The CDR3: CASSLAGGGYTF. CDR3 bases: TGTGCCAGCAGCTTAGCGGGGGGGGGCTACACCTTC.

The chain recombines TRBV5-6 with TRBJ2-4; a weak D match, TRBD1 (5 bases). Trimming took 2 bases from V and 6 from J, leaving 6 bases between them. The CDR3 is 12 amino acids. CDR1 is SGHDT, CDR2 YYEEEE, per germline. CDR3 residues: CASSFQGNIQYF. CDR3 coding DNA: TGTGCCAGCAGCTTTCAGGGAAACATTCAGTACTTC.

The rearrangement links TRBV7-9 to TRBJ1-3; the D gene is possibly TRBD1 (5 bases). Germline V gene lookup returns CDR1 SEHNR and CDR2 FQNEAQ (reference sequence). The CDR3 runs to 17 residues. Between the trimmed V and J ends, which lost 5 bases and 0 bases, there was a span of 17 bases. Here the CDR3 DNA reads TGTGCCAGCAGCCCCCCAGCAGGGCGAAGCTCTGGAAACACCATATATTTT. Its protein product is CASSPPAGRSSGNTIYF. Variable domain in full (rest from reference TRBV7-9 and TRBJ1-3): DTGVSQNPRHKITKRGQNVTFRCDPISEHNRLYWYRQTLGQGPEFLTYFQNEAQLEKSRLLSDRFSAERPKGSFSTLEIQRTEQGDSAMYLCASSPPAGRSSGNTIYFGEGSWLTVV.

This chain links TRBV7-8 with TRBJ1-4; D unresolved. The CDR3 length is 16 residues. The germline gives CDR1 SGHVS, CDR2 FQNEAQ. The V gene lost 5 bases and the J gene lost 4 bases, with 17 bases spanning the gap. CDR3 sequence: CASSLASWERNEKLFF. CDR3 bases: TGTGCCAGCAGCCTTGCATCATGGGAGCGTAATGAAAAACTGTTTTTT.

This chain connects TRBV5-1 to TRBJ1-6, with TRBD1 matching 7 bases. CDR1 is SGHRS, CDR2 YFSETQ, per germline. The CDR3 length is 17 residues. V gave up 4 bases and J gave up 13 bases; unmatched junction bases: 20. The CDR3 is CASSHYGQGGEEEPLHF. CDR3 nucleotide sequence: TGCGCCAGCAGCCATTACGGGCAAGGGGGCGAGGAGGAGCCCCTCCACTTT.

The chain has TRBV11-3 and TRBJ1-4; TRBD1 might be the D (5 bases). The germline V and J ends were trimmed by 3 bases and 8 bases, with 13 bases remaining between them. CDR1 is SGHNT and CDR2 is YENEEA in the germline V gene. This CDR3 has 14 residues. Here the CDR3 reads CASSFTQGGEKLFF. The CDR3 region has the DNA TGTGCCAGCAGCTTTACTCAGGGAGGGGAAAAACTGTTTTTT.

This clone was seen only once. The gene calls are TRBV7-9 and TRBJ1-5, with a tentative D call TRBD1 (5 bases). V lost 1 base, J lost 3 bases, and 7 bases lay in between. The V gene's germline CDR1 is SEHNR and CDR2 FQNEAQ (reference sequence). CDR3 size: 14 residues. The CDR3 sequence: CASSLGGPNQPQHF. CDR3 DNA sequence: TGTGCCAGCAGCTTAGGGGGCCCCAATCAGCCCCAGCATTTT.

The chain carries TRBV5-4 and TRBJ2-7, with 8 bases matching TRBD2. The germline V gene encodes CDR1 SGHNT and CDR2 YYREEE (reference sequence). The CDR3 contains 15 residues. J gave up 7 bases and V 0 bases, and 9 bases lay outside the gene matches. DNA of the CDR3: TGTGCCAGCAGCTTGGCCCGGGGGGGCGAGGGAGAGCAGTACTTC. Translating gives CASSLARGGEGEQYF.

The sample holds a few counts of this clone. The chain is built from TRBV27 and TRBJ2-7; a weak D match, TRBD1 (6 bases). Germline CDR1 reads MNHEY; CDR2 reads SMNVEV (reference sequence). The germline V and J ends were trimmed by 2 bases and 4 bases, with 15 bases remaining between them. CDR3 length: 15 residues. This CDR3 reads CASSLVWGPRYEQYF. The CDR3 region has the DNA TGTGCCAGCAGTTTAGTGTGGGGGCCTCGGTACGAGCAGTACTTC.

In this sample, this clone turned up a few times. The chain is built from TRBV5-1 and TRBJ1-1; D is ambiguous. The V end lost 4 bases, the J end lost 2 bases, and 12 bases lay between the germline ends. The germline V gene has CDR1 SGHRS and CDR2 YFSETQ. The CDR3 length is 14 residues. The CDR3 DNA follows: TGCGCCAGCAGCCCTCCGGGAACCAACACTGAAGCTTTCTTT. It is translated as CASSPPGTNTEAFF.

The CDR3 region is CASSSNPTEQYF. The CDR3 DNA reads as TGTGCCAGCAGTTCCAACCCTACGGAGCAGTACTTC. The chain is built from TRBV6-5 and TRBJ2-7; the D is unclear. The CDR3 is 12 residues long. V was trimmed by 4 bases and J by 7 bases, leaving 11 bases between them. CDR1 and CDR2 (germline): MNHEY, SVGAGI.

J is TRBJ2-1 and V is TRBV29-1; 13 positions match TRBD2. This CDR3 has 15 residues. The junction had 6 bases not matched to a gene; V was cut back by 7 bases and J by 3 bases. The germline CDR1 and CDR2 sequences are SQVTM and ANQGSEA. DNA of the CDR3: TGCAGCGCTTCGGGACTAGCGGGGAACTACAATGAGCAGTTCTTC. This gives the protein CSASGLAGNYNEQFF.

This chain connects TRBV5-1 to TRBJ2-7; TRBD1 matches at 9 bases. The CDR3 consists of 16 residues. V lost 5 bases, J lost 0 bases, and 9 bases stayed unmatched. Germline V lookup: CDR1 SGHRS, CDR2 YFSETQ. CDR3 protein: CASRLAGTGFSYEQYF. As DNA, the CDR3 is TGCGCCAGCAGGCTTGCAGGGACAGGGTTCTCCTACGAGCAGTACTTC.

The rearrangement joins TRBV15 to TRBJ2-2, with a possible D match to TRBD2 (6 bases). There are 22 residues in the CDR3. Germline V gives CDR1 LNHNV, CDR2 YYDKDF (reference sequence). The ends were cut back, 0 bases at V and 0 bases at J, with 26 bases in the middle. The CDR3 loop reads CATSRDLVRGGFLTSNTGELFF. In DNA form, the CDR3 reads TGTGCCACCAGCAGAGATCTCGTGCGGGGCGGCTTCCTCACGTCGAACACCGGGGAGCTGTTTTTT.

The CDR3 coding sequence is TGTGCCAGCAGCGAATCACTATTCGAGACCCAGTACTTC. Protein sequence: CASSESLFETQYF. The chain carries TRBV14 and TRBJ2-5, with unresolved D. The CDR3 spans 13 residues. Trimming stripped 5 bases from V and 5 bases from J, with 12 bases between. Germline V gene data show CDR1 as SGHDN and CDR2 as FVKESK.

The V call is TRBV19, the J call TRBJ1-2; 7 bases align to TRBD1. The CDR3 has 12 residues. Germline V lookup: CDR1 LNHDA, CDR2 SQIVND (reference sequence). The J segment lost 4 bases and the V segment lost 8 bases, leaving 4 bases of the junction unmatched. CDR3 in amino acids: CASRQGTYGYTF. As DNA, the CDR3 is TGTGCCAGTCGACAGGGAACCTATGGCTACACCTTC.

The chain is built from TRBV30 and TRBJ2-1; 8 bases are a match to TRBD2. This CDR3 has 15 amino acids. CDR1 and CDR2 from the germline V gene are GTSNPN and SVGIG (reference sequence). Unmatched junction bases numbered 5, after V lost 4 bases and J lost 0 bases. The CDR3 sequence is CAWTSGGSSYNEQFF. The CDR3 bases are TGTGCCTGGACCAGCGGGGGTAGCTCCTACAATGAGCAGTTCTTC. Supplemented by reference TRBV30 and TRBJ2-1, the full variable domain reads SQTIHQWPATLVQPVGSPLSLECTVEGTSNPNLYWYRQAAGRGLQLLFYSVGIGQISSEVPQNLSASRPQDRQFILSSKKLLLSDSGFYLCAWTSGGSSYNEQFFGPGTRLTVL.

This rearrangement joins TRBV4-1 to TRBJ2-3, with D perhaps TRBD2 (5 bases). V lost 0 bases to trimming and J lost 7 bases, with 14 bases between them. In germline, CDR1 is MGHRA, CDR2 YSYEKL. The CDR3 extends over 15 amino acids. Here the CDR3 DNA reads TGCGCCAGCAGCCAAGACCCTGGAGGTGGAAATACGCAGTATTTT. Its protein product is CASSQDPGGGNTQYF.